One sample yielded the 29 T cell receptor beta chains listed below, sequenced in a study of shared clonotypes between healthy human individuals. Selected positively for CCR7 and CD45RO-negative, naive CD8 cells excluded terminally differentiated effector memory CD45RA+ cells. Profiled with immunoSEQ multiplex PCR; TCRdb holds only in-frame clones, not every one. The sample consists of approximately 2,000,000 clones, roughly 95% of them appearing once. Sample: naive CD8+ T cells from PBMCs. These receptors were collected from a man aged 18 to 29 in good health. Some clones in this sample may be carry-over from other donors' samples.

V gene TRBV7-9 combines with J gene TRBJ2-1, with 7 positions matching TRBD2. CDR3 size: 16 residues. The V gene's germline CDR1 is SEHNR and CDR2 FQNEAQ (reference sequence). With V trimmed by 4 bases and J by 2 bases, 8 bases remained unmatched. DNA for the CDR3: TGTGCCAGCAGCTCGAGTGTCGGGACTACCTACAATGAGCAGTTCTTC. This translates into CASSSSVGTTYNEQFF.

This chain joins TRBV5-1 and TRBJ2-7, with a possible D match to TRBD1 (5 bases). Trimming shortened V by 0 bases and J by 5 bases, and 6 bases separated the two germline ends. The CDR3 runs 12 residues. CDR1 and CDR2 (germline): SGHRS, YFSETQ. CDR3 sequence: CASSLARDEQYF. The DNA of the CDR3 is TGCGCCAGCAGCTTGGCCAGGGACGAGCAGTACTTC.

V gene TRBV9 combines with J gene TRBJ1-5, with D hard to call. The CDR3 has 18 residues. Germline CDR1 and CDR2: SGDLS and YYNGEE. The V and J ends lost 0 bases and 5 bases respectively, with 21 bases between them. CDR3 sequence: CASSVVPGSGFSYQPQHF. DNA of the CDR3: TGTGCCAGCAGCGTAGTACCCGGGTCTGGCTTCTCTTATCAGCCCCAGCATTTT.

This chain uses TRBV2 with TRBJ1-4; maybe TRBD1 (6 bases). Germline assignment: CDR1 SNHLY and CDR2 FYNNEI. The CDR3 has 14 amino acids. The V and J ends lost 1 base and 6 bases respectively, with 9 bases between them. CDR3 bases: TGTGCCAGCAGTGAAGGGGGGGCCCATGAAAAACTGTTTTTT. This gives the protein CASSEGGAHEKLFF.

The chain has TRBV5-1 and TRBJ2-3; 7 nucleotides line up with TRBD2. This CDR3 comprises 15 residues. Germline V gene sequence: CDR1 SGHRS, CDR2 YFSETQ. With V trimmed by 7 bases and J by 0 bases, 8 bases remained unmatched. This CDR3 is CASYGVAGSTDTQYF. CDR3 coding DNA: TGCGCCAGCTACGGAGTAGCGGGTAGCACAGATACGCAGTATTTT. The variable domain in full, completed from reference TRBV5-1 and TRBJ2-3, reads KAGVTQTPRYLIKTRGQQVTLSCSPISGHRSVSWYQQTPGQGLQFLFEYFSETQRNKGNFPGRFSGRQFSNSRSEMNVSTLELGDSALYLCASYGVAGSTDTQYFGPGTRLTVL.

The rearrangement joins TRBV18 to TRBJ1-5; possibly TRBD1 for D (5 bases). CDR1 and CDR2 from the germline V gene are KGHSH and LQKENI. The CDR3 consists of 14 residues. V was shortened by 3 bases and J by 5 bases, with 11 bases between the two germline ends. The DNA of the CDR3 is TGTGCCAGCTCACCGTGGGAAGGGGATCAGCCCCAGCATTTT. It translates to CASSPWEGDQPQHF.

The V gene is TRBV11-2, the J gene TRBJ2-7; D possibly uses TRBD1 or TRBD2 (5 bases each). Germline CDR1 reads SGHAT; CDR2 reads FQNNGV. The CDR3 length is 15 residues. Between the trimmed V and J ends, which lost 1 base and 3 bases, there was a span of 13 bases. As DNA, the CDR3 is TGTGCCAGCAGCTTAGGGGCGACAGACTACTACGAGCAGTACTTC. It codes for CASSLGATDYYEQYF.

This chain connects TRBV5-1 to TRBJ1-2; D is ambiguous. Per germline, CDR1 SGHRS and CDR2 YFSETQ. This CDR3 has 12 residues. Trimming removed 4 bases at V and 7 bases at J, with 11 bases between. CDR3 DNA sequence: TGCGCCAGCAGCCCCGGACCTCCTGGCTACACCTTC. Translating gives CASSPGPPGYTF.

The chain carries TRBV5-4 and TRBJ2-3, with 10 nucleotides matching TRBD2. V lost 3 bases to trimming and J lost 2 bases; unmatched junction nucleotides: 3. Germline V gene lookup returns CDR1 SGHNT and CDR2 YYREEE (reference sequence). CDR3 length equals 15 residues. The CDR3 loop reads CASSWGTSDTDTQYF. The CDR3 DNA is TGTGCCAGCAGCTGGGGGACTAGCGACACAGATACGCAGTATTTT.

To note about this clone: The sample has other DNA sequences that encode this CDR3 too. This sequence joins TRBV9 and TRBJ2-1, with unresolved D. V lost 3 bases to trimming and J lost 7 bases, with 5 bases between them. CDR3 length: 11 residues. Germline V lookup: CDR1 SGDLS, CDR2 YYNGEE. CDR3 in amino acids: CASSGSNEQFF. CDR3 sequence (DNA): TGTGCCAGCAGCGGGTCGAATGAGCAGTTCTTC.

The rearrangement links TRBV11-3 to TRBJ2-1; D remains ambiguous. The CDR3 covers 12 residues. The V and J ends lost 4 bases and 10 bases respectively, with 11 bases between them. Germline CDR1 is SGHNT and CDR2 is YENEEA. The CDR3 spells CASSSGRLEQFF. The CDR3 coding sequence is TGTGCCAGCAGCTCCGGACGGCTGGAGCAGTTCTTC. The full variable domain, completed using reference TRBV11-3 and TRBJ2-1, is EAGVVQSPRYKIIEKKQPVAFWCNPISGHNTLYWYLQNLGQGPELLIRYENEEAVDDSQLPKDRFSAERLKGVDSTLKIQPAELGDSAVYLCASSSGRLEQFFGPGTRLTVL.

About this clone: Different DNA sequences within this sample yield the same CDR3. The J gene is TRBJ2-3, the V gene TRBV27; D call uncertain. V was pared by 5 bases and J by 4 bases, with 10 bases between. The CDR3 is made up of 13 amino acids. Per germline, CDR1 MNHEY and CDR2 SMNVEV (reference sequence). In DNA form, the CDR3 reads TGTGCCAGCAGTCCCGGACCCCCAGATACGCAGTATTTT. Its protein is CASSPGPPDTQYF.

This rearrangement joins TRBV30 to TRBJ2-7, with a possible D match to TRBD2 (5 bases). Trimming removed 4 bases at V and 0 bases at J, with 16 bases between. The CDR3 is 15 residues long. Germline loops: CDR1 GTSNPN, CDR2 SVGIG (reference sequence). The DNA of the CDR3 is TGTGCCTGGACCGATGGCCCCACTAGCTCCTACGAGCAGTACTTC. Protein sequence: CAWTDGPTSSYEQYF.

Note on this clone: The same CDR3 also results from other DNA sequences found in this sample. The V gene is TRBV27, the J gene TRBJ2-6; TRBD1 might be the D (5 bases). The CDR3 has 16 residues. Germline CDR1 MNHEY, CDR2 SMNVEV (reference sequence). V was shortened by 5 bases and J by 2 bases, with 13 bases between the two germline ends. The CDR3 region is CASSLGRGTGANVLTF. CDR3 in DNA: TGTGCCAGCAGTCTGGGAAGGGGAACTGGGGCCAACGTCCTGACTTTC.

V and J are TRBV4-3 and TRBJ2-2; D gene unclear. The CDR3 sequence is 14 residues long. Trimming left V 1 base short and J 5 bases short, with 8 bases between. Germline loops: CDR1 LGHNA, CDR2 YSLEER. CDR3 sequence reads: CASSQVRLTGELFF. The DNA of the CDR3 is TGCGCCAGCAGCCAAGTTAGACTTACCGGGGAGCTGTTTTTT.

The chain uses TRBV9 and TRBJ1-2; unclear D gene. CDR1 is SGDLS, CDR2 YYNGEE, per germline. V shed 0 bases and J shed 3 bases, with 9 bases lying between them. CDR3 length equals 14 residues. The CDR3 DNA is TGTGCCAGCAGCGTAGGGGTCCAGGACTATGGCTACACCTTC. Protein product: CASSVGVQDYGYTF.

V is TRBV7-4 and J is TRBJ2-7; tentatively, D is TRBD2 (6 bases). V lost 8 bases and J 6 bases, leaving 14 bases between the germline ends. This CDR3 region has 12 residues. The V gene's germline CDR1 is SGHVT and CDR2 SQSDAQ. CDR3 sequence reads: CASERRDCEQYF. The CDR3, as DNA: TGTGCCAGCGAAAGGAGGGACTGCGAGCAGTACTTC.

The rearrangement uses TRBV5-4 and TRBJ2-5; the match to TRBD2 covers 10 bases. V was clipped by 0 bases and J by 1 base; unmatched bases: 6. Germline lookup yields CDR1 SGHNT and CDR2 YYREEE (reference sequence). The CDR3 sequence is 17 residues long. CDR3 bases: TGTGCCAGCAGCTTGGAGTCGGCTAGCGGGAGCCAAGAGACCCAGTACTTC. It is translated as CASSLESASGSQETQYF.

V gene TRBV4-1 combines with J gene TRBJ2-1; 9 bases map to TRBD1. Germline values: CDR1 MGHRA, CDR2 YSYEKL. J was trimmed by 8 bases and V by 3 bases; bases with no gene match: 8. The CDR3 extends over 15 amino acids. The CDR3 nucleotides read TGCGCCAGCAGCCAGAGACAGGGGGGGATGTATGAGCAGTTCTTC. It codes for CASSQRQGGMYEQFF.

Here the CDR3 reads CAISGGTIRGYTF. CDR3 sequence (DNA): TGTGCCATCAGTGGGGGCACGATTAGAGGCTACACCTTC. The chain joins TRBV10-3 to TRBJ1-2, with TRBD1 as a possible D gene (5 bases). V lost 4 bases to trimming and J lost 8 bases, with 14 bases between them. CDR1 ENHRY and CDR2 SYGVKD come from the germline V gene. The CDR3 has 13 amino acids.

The genes are TRBV4-3 and TRBJ2-2, with TRBD1 identical over 8 bases. Germline V gene sequence: CDR1 LGHNA, CDR2 YSLEER. V lost 0 bases, J lost 5 bases, and 8 bases stayed unmatched. The CDR3 runs to 17 residues. CDR3 DNA sequence: TGCGCCAGCAGCCAAGATAGCAGGGGGCCAGGGACCGGGGAGCTGTTTTTT. Translated, it gives CASSQDSRGPGTGELFF.

J is TRBJ2-2 and V is TRBV27; TRBD1 agrees at 10 bases. Germline trimming cut 2 bases from V and 3 bases from J; bases unmatched to any gene: 6. The CDR3 runs 17 residues. Germline V lookup: CDR1 MNHEY, CDR2 SMNVEV (reference sequence). This CDR3 reads CASSLLDRGTDTGELFF. The CDR3 region has the DNA TGTGCCAGCAGTTTACTGGACAGGGGGACGGACACCGGGGAGCTGTTTTTT.

The V gene is TRBV10-3, the J gene TRBJ2-7; 8 nucleotides match TRBD1. V lost 0 bases to trimming and J lost 2 bases; unmatched junction nucleotides: 0. CDR1 and CDR2 from the germline V gene are ENHRY and SYGVKD. The CDR3 is 14 amino acids. This chain's CDR3 is CAISESDRAYEQYF. CDR3 bases: TGTGCCATCAGTGAGTCGGACAGGGCCTACGAGCAGTACTTC.

The V gene is TRBV4-3, the J gene TRBJ1-1; 7 positions match TRBD1. The CDR3 runs to 17 residues. With V trimmed by 0 bases and J by 0 bases, 7 bases remained unmatched. Germline CDR1 and CDR2: LGHNA and YSLEER. CDR3 bases: TGCGCCAGCAGCCAAGAAACAGGGGCTTTGATGAACACTGAAGCTTTCTTT. It encodes CASSQETGALMNTEAFF.

This chain joins TRBV9 and TRBJ2-7; 7 nucleotides match TRBD2. CDR3 length equals 15 residues. The junction had 7 bases not matched to a gene; V was cut back by 1 base and J by 3 bases. Germline-derived CDR1 and CDR2 are SGDLS and YYNGEE. The CDR3 reads CASSVTGGGNYEQYF. The CDR3 region has the DNA TGTGCCAGCAGCGTAACAGGCGGGGGAAACTACGAGCAGTACTTC.

The chain employs TRBV9 and TRBJ2-7; TRBD1 might be the D (5 bases). Trimming pared 0 bases from V and 4 bases from J, leaving 11 bases between. This CDR3 has 14 amino acids. Per germline, CDR1 SGDLS and CDR2 YYNGEE. CDR3 bases: TGTGCCAGCAGCGTAGGATGGCAGGGTTACGAGCAGTACTTC. It is translated as CASSVGWQGYEQYF.

The chain couples TRBV2 to TRBJ2-2; TRBD1 matches 11 bases. This CDR3 spans 18 amino acids. J lost 1 base, V lost 3 bases, and 7 bases had no gene match. The germline CDR1 and CDR2 sequences are SNHLY and FYNNEI. CDR3 nucleotides: TGTGCCAGCAGTGAGACGGGACAGGGGGTGCTGAACACCGGGGAGCTGTTTTTT. It specifies CASSETGQGVLNTGELFF.

This chain uses TRBV5-1 with TRBJ1-1, with a possible D match to TRBD1 (5 bases). The CDR3 extends over 15 amino acids. Germline lookup yields CDR1 SGHRS and CDR2 YFSETQ. V shed 4 bases and J shed 3 bases, with 16 bases lying between them. CDR3 DNA sequence: TGCGCCAGCAGCGGAGGACAAAGTAAGGACACTGAAGCTTTCTTT. The encoded protein is CASSGGQSKDTEAFF. Looking up the rest from reference TRBV5-1 and TRBJ1-1 gives the full variable domain: KAGVTQTPRYLIKTRGQQVTLSCSPISGHRSVSWYQQTPGQGLQFLFEYFSETQRNKGNFPGRFSGRQFSNSRSEMNVSTLELGDSALYLCASSGGQSKDTEAFFGQGTRLTVV.

This chain connects TRBV6-5 to TRBJ1-2, with D possibly matching TRBD1 (5 bases). This CDR3 is built from 14 residues. CDR1 MNHEY and CDR2 SVGAGI come from the germline V gene. V dropped 8 bases and J dropped 4 bases, with 17 bases sitting between them. CDR3 protein: CASSLTDSSYGYTF. CDR3 coding DNA: TGTGCCAGCTCCCTGACCGACAGCTCCTATGGCTACACCTTC.